This entry concerns a single T cell receptor beta chain. Per sample, roughly 470 nanograms of biopsy DNA were TCRB immunosequenced. The table came from immunoSEQ multiplex PCR; TCRdb's copy has only in-frame clones and leaves some out. The sample carries roughly 3,600 clones, over 70% recorded once. This entry is derived from a study of T cell repertoires in ileal Crohn's disease. Time point indicated: neoterminal ileum biopsy at postoperative endoscopy, about 6 months after surgery. Patients were adults with ileal or ileocolonic Crohn's disease needing resection. Losses at the gene ends were 6 bases for V and 14 bases for J; bases not matched to a gene: 13. This CDR3 is 13 amino acids long. The germline CDR1 and CDR2 sequences are MNHEY and SVGAGI.

The chain carries TRBV6-5 and TRBJ2-3, with TRBD2 matching over 8 bases. This clonotype was obtained from an adult with Crohn's disease. The sequencing sample was made of ileal tissue. The CDR3 region is CASSPLSGSSWYF. In DNA form, the CDR3 reads TGTGCCAGCAGCCCTCTAAGCGGGAGTTCTTGGTATTTT.